What follows describes a single T cell receptor (beta chain). Its antigen is currently unknown. V was clipped by 6 bases and J by 8 bases, with 16 bases between them. Germline CDR1 reads MDHEN; CDR2 reads SYDVKM. The CDR3 runs 13 residues. Measured with immunoSEQ multiplex PCR; TCRdb has only the in-frame clones, and not every one. In the table there are 130,000 or so clones, approximately 90% of which are singletons. The record originates from a study of cytomegalovirus exposure and HLA in healthy donors. On the study more broadly: The 110 or so validation repertoires were produced on the same platform as the approximately 670 repertoires of the first cohort. This was reported in a later analysis. Study-level results: According to reports, the classifier identified cytomegalovirus status with high specificity and sensitivity. The investigators catalogued 150 to 200 TCR beta chains as cytomegalovirus-associated. Rarity held for most TCR sequences, but there were some public TCRs that occurred in many donors.

This TCR was sampled from a woman under 30 in good health and CMV-seronegative. The sequencing input was PBMCs. The V and J genes are TRBV28 and TRBJ1-2, with D perhaps TRBD1 (6 bases). CDR3 coding DNA: TGTGCCAGCAGCATCAACAGGGCCAAGGGCTACACCTTC. Amino acids: CASSINRAKGYTF.